Below, 14 T cell receptor beta chains from the same sample are listed, as sequenced in a study of cytomegalovirus exposure and HLA in healthy donors. A multiplex PCR was run with 60 Vbeta primers and 13 Jbeta primers. Profiled with immunoSEQ multiplex PCR; TCRdb holds only in-frame clones, not every one. There are 200,000 or so clones in the sample; 76% occur only once, and roughly 0.62% lies in the top ten. Sequencing input: PBMCs. The origin of the receptors is a man between 18 and 35 years old in good health and CMV-seronegative.

Only one count was recorded for this clone. The chain couples TRBV18 to TRBJ1-2; 8 bases align to TRBD1. V shed 4 bases, J shed 6 bases, and the junction held 4 bases outside the gene matches. Germline-derived CDR1 and CDR2 are KGHSH and LQKENI. The CDR3 covers 13 residues. CDR3 sequence reads: CASSRAGGDGYTF. The CDR3 DNA is TGTGCCAGCTCACGGGCAGGGGGCGATGGCTACACCTTC.

The chain has TRBV7-3 and TRBJ2-2, with D tentatively TRBD1 (6 bases). Germline V gene lookup returns CDR1 SGHTA and CDR2 FQGTGA. CDR3 length equals 16 residues. V lost 0 bases, J lost 7 bases, and 15 bases lay in between. The CDR3 reads CASSLTPDRLGGELFF. The DNA of the CDR3 is TGTGCCAGCAGCTTAACCCCCGACAGGTTAGGCGGGGAGCTGTTTTTT.

The rearrangement links TRBV19 to TRBJ2-2; TRBD2 matches 12 bases. V was pared by 5 bases and J by 1 base, with 8 bases of the junction left unmatched. In germline, CDR1 is LNHDA, CDR2 SQIVND (reference sequence). This CDR3 contains 18 residues. CDR3 region: CASSEFPGLAGNTGELFF. In nucleotides, the CDR3 is TGTGCCAGTAGTGAATTCCCGGGACTAGCGGGGAACACCGGGGAGCTGTTTTTT. Based on the CDR3 plus reference TRBV19 and TRBJ2-2, the full variable domain is DGGITQSPKYLFRKEGQNVTLSCEQNLNHDAMYWYRQDPGQGLRLIYYSQIVNDFQKGDIAEGYSVSREKKESFPLTVTSAQKNPTAFYLCASSEFPGLAGNTGELFFGEGSRLTVL.

This chain joins TRBV2 and TRBJ2-4; possible D gene TRBD2, 6 bases. Germline CDR1 and CDR2: SNHLY and FYNNEI. This CDR3 spans 16 amino acids. The germline V and J ends were trimmed by 9 bases and 2 bases, with 20 bases remaining between them. The DNA of the CDR3 is TGTGCCAGTGAGGGCGGGGATGTCTTGACCAAAAACATTCAGTACTTC. Translation: CASEGGDVLTKNIQYF.

The chain uses TRBV7-2 and TRBJ1-5, with TRBD1 identical over 11 bases. The V and J ends lost 1 base and 4 bases, in that order; junction bases with no gene match: 3. Germline V CDR1 and CDR2: SGHTA, FQGNSA. CDR3 length: 16 amino acids. In nucleotides, the CDR3 is TGTGCCAGCAGCTTAGAAGGACAGGGGGCGAATCAGCCCCAGCATTTT. Encoded protein: CASSLEGQGANQPQHF.

V usage is TRBV11-3 and J usage is TRBJ1-1; 9 bases are a match to TRBD1. Germline V gene sequence: CDR1 SGHNT, CDR2 YENEEA. The CDR3 covers 20 residues. The junction had 20 bases not matched to a gene; V was cut back by 2 bases and J by 4 bases. The chain's CDR3 is CASSLRHPGTGIVMSTEAFF. The CDR3 DNA reads as TGTGCCAGCAGCTTAAGACACCCCGGGACAGGGATAGTAATGAGCACTGAAGCTTTCTTT.

The chain couples TRBV11-1 to TRBJ1-1; 8 bases match TRBD1. With 2 bases clipped from V and 6 bases from J, the junction kept 11 bases outside the gene matches. In germline, CDR1 is SGHAT, CDR2 FQDESV (reference sequence). The CDR3 is made up of 16 amino acids. The chain's CDR3 is CASSLRPTGARAEAFF. CDR3 nucleotides: TGTGCCAGCAGCTTAAGGCCGACAGGGGCCAGGGCTGAAGCTTTCTTT.

This chain links TRBV9 with TRBJ1-2, with D possibly matching TRBD1 (6 bases). Germline V gives CDR1 SGDLS, CDR2 YYNGEE. The CDR3 is made up of 14 amino acids. V lost 2 bases to trimming and J lost 5 bases, with 13 bases between them. The DNA for the CDR3 is TGTGCCAGCAGCGTGGCAGGGGAGATTTATGGCTACACCTTC. Protein sequence: CASSVAGEIYGYTF.

The rearrangement uses TRBV5-4 and TRBJ2-2; 10 bases are a match to TRBD1. Germline V gene sequence: CDR1 SGHNT, CDR2 YYREEE (reference sequence). The junction had 3 bases not matched to a gene; V was cut back by 4 bases and J by 6 bases. The CDR3 consists of 14 residues. This CDR3 is CASSKDRGAGELFF. CDR3 sequence (DNA): TGTGCCAGCAGCAAGGACAGGGGGGCCGGGGAGCTGTTTTTT. The variable domain in full, with the rest retrieved from reference TRBV5-4 and TRBJ2-2, is ETGVTQSPTHLIKTRGQQVTLRCSSQSGHNTVSWYQQALGQGPQFIFQYYREEENGRGNFPPRFSGLQFPNYSSELNVNALELDDSALYLCASSKDRGAGELFFGEGSRLTVL.

The chain links TRBV7-9 to TRBJ2-1; D is possibly TRBD2 (6 bases). This CDR3 comprises 13 residues. CDR1 is SEHNR and CDR2 is FQNEAQ in the germline V gene (reference sequence). V lost 4 bases and J lost 5, with 9 bases in between. This CDR3 is CASSSGVNNEQFF. In DNA, the CDR3 is TGTGCCAGCAGCTCGGGGGTGAACAATGAGCAGTTCTTC.

This rearrangement joins TRBV11-2 to TRBJ2-7; 8 bases agree with TRBD1. This CDR3 contains 15 residues. With V trimmed by 4 bases and J by 5 bases, 10 bases remained unmatched. The germline CDR1 and CDR2 sequences are SGHAT and FQNNGV. The CDR3 spells CASSSSDRGDHEQYF. In nucleotides, the CDR3 is TGTGCCAGCAGCTCCAGTGACAGGGGAGACCACGAGCAGTACTTC.

V gene TRBV30 combines with J gene TRBJ1-3; D might be TRBD1 (6 bases). The CDR3 is 14 residues long. Trimming removed 5 bases from V and 0 bases from J, with 11 bases in between. Germline V lookup: CDR1 GTSNPN, CDR2 SVGIG (reference sequence). For the CDR3, the DNA is TGTGCCTGGGGCACAGGGAACTCTGGAAACACCATATATTTT. Its translation: CAWGTGNSGNTIYF.

Remarks on this clone: Other DNA sequences within the sample encode an identical CDR3. The V call is TRBV18, the J call TRBJ2-1; 12 positions agree with TRBD2. The germline CDR1 and CDR2 sequences are KGHSH and LQKENI. V lost 5 bases, J lost 7 bases, and 9 bases stayed unmatched. The CDR3 runs to 16 residues. The CDR3: CASSTLAGGLGNEQFF. The CDR3 nucleotides read TGTGCCAGCTCAACCCTAGCGGGGGGGCTAGGGAATGAGCAGTTCTTC.

The chain links TRBV5-4 to TRBJ2-2; tentatively, D is TRBD2 (5 bases). CDR1 and CDR2 (germline): SGHNT, YYREEE (reference sequence). The CDR3 spans 18 residues. The V end lost 4 bases, the J end lost 1 base, and 20 bases lay between the germline ends. The CDR3 sequence is CASSPRGMAGLNTGELFF. CDR3 sequence (DNA): TGTGCCAGCAGCCCCAGAGGTATGGCAGGACTGAACACCGGGGAGCTGTTTTTT. The variable domain in full, with the rest retrieved from reference TRBV5-4 and TRBJ2-2, is ETGVTQSPTHLIKTRGQQVTLRCSSQSGHNTVSWYQQALGQGPQFIFQYYREEENGRGNFPPRFSGLQFPNYSSELNVNALELDDSALYLCASSPRGMAGLNTGELFFGEGSRLTVL.